The present T cell receptor beta chain was sequenced within a study of a mutant IDH1 vaccine in newly diagnosed glioma. The assay was immunoSEQ multiplex PCR, and TCRdb's table has in-frame clones only and misses some. The repertoire holds some 33,000 clones, about 73% seen once, with almost 25% in the top ten. Time point specified: week 11, during vaccination. A single vaccine dose contained 300 ug of mutant IDH1 20-mer peptide, and topical imiquimod was used with it. Concerning this clone itself: What it recognizes is unknown.

The CDR3 spans 15 residues. V was pared by 3 bases and J by 2 bases, with 14 bases between. The germline V gene has CDR1 SGHDT and CDR2 YYEEEE. The chain uses TRBV5-6 and TRBJ2-5, with D maybe TRBD2 (5 bases). The sequence derives from a young man with glioma. This material consisted of PBMCs, taken from a glioma patient whose treatment included an IDH1 peptide vaccine. CDR3 region: CASSSPLRGQETQYF. CDR3 nucleotide sequence: TGTGCCAGCAGCTCCCCACTGCGAGGGCAAGAGACCCAGTACTTC. Supplemented by reference TRBV5-6 and TRBJ2-5, the full variable domain reads DAGVTQSPTHLIKTRGQQVTLRCSPKSGHDTVSWYQQALGQGPQFIFQYYEEEERQRGNFPDRFSGHQFPNYSSELNVNALLLGDSALYLCASSSPLRGQETQYFGPGTRLLVL.